The entry below describes one TCR beta chain. Its cognate antigen is unknown. The sample is drawn from a study of cytomegalovirus exposure and HLA in healthy donors. Amplification used 60 Vbeta primers and 13 Jbeta primers. Repertoires were generated with immunoSEQ multiplex PCR, while TCRdb's copy carries only in-frame clones and drops some. The top ten clones hold roughly 4.5% of a sample with 130,000 to 150,000 clones, approximately 80% of them seen once. Regarding the study as a whole: In a later analysis, CMV-associated beta chains were mostly HLA-associated, it appeared.

This TCR was recovered from a middle-aged man in good health and CMV-seronegative. The sequenced sample was PBMCs.

The CDR3 loop is CASSYSGLGSNQPQHF. The CDR3 bases are TGTGCCAGCAGTTACTCTGGCCTCGGGAGCAATCAGCCCCAGCATTTT. The chain employs TRBV6-5 and TRBJ1-5, with D hard to call. This CDR3 has 16 amino acids. Trimming left V 0 bases short and J 1 base short, with 10 bases between. Per germline, CDR1 MNHEY and CDR2 SVGAGI.